Below are 30 T cell receptor beta chains sequenced from a single sample in a study of glioma-infiltrating T cells after dendritic cell vaccination (dated by TCRdb to 2016 to 2018). The receptor library was made with the immunoSEQ multiplex PCR assay. TCRdb took this table from immuneACCESS and kept in-frame rearrangements with V and J called. Such tables lack part of the clones; where checked against another copy, unresolved V genes explain under half of the gap, and the rest is unexplained. The sample contains more than 95,000 clones, approximately 80% of them found a single time. The ten biggest clones cover approximately 5.4% of the sample. The time point tag for this specimen amounts to: after dendritic cell vaccination, including at tumor progression/relapse. This sample comprised blood, obtained after dendritic cell vaccination. The receptors were sampled from a human donor with glioblastoma.

The chain has TRBV7-3 and TRBJ2-1, with 7 bases matching TRBD2. V shed 5 bases, J shed 7 bases, and the junction held 8 bases outside the gene matches. Germline V gene lookup returns CDR1 SGHTA and CDR2 FQGTGA. The CDR3 extends over 14 amino acids. The CDR3 sequence is CASSPGGTDNEQFF. The CDR3 DNA is TGTGCCAGCAGCCCCGGGGGGACGGATAATGAGCAGTTCTTC. Full variable domain (rest looked up from reference TRBV7-3 and TRBJ2-1): GAGVSQTPSNKVTEKGKYVELRCDPISGHTALYWYRQSLGQGPEFLIYFQGTGAADDSGLPNDRFFAVRPEGSVSTLKIQRTERGDSAVYLCASSPGGTDNEQFFGPGTRLTVL.

CDR3 coding DNA: TGTGCCAGCAGTTTGGCTACAGGGTCCGGACAGCCCCAGCATTTT. Residues: CASSLATGSGQPQHF. The chain joins TRBV27 to TRBJ1-5; D perhaps matches TRBD1 (6 bases). The CDR3 is 15 amino acids. Germline V gene lookup returns CDR1 MNHEY and CDR2 SMNVEV (reference sequence). With 3 bases removed from V and 7 bases from J, the gap between germline ends came to 16 bases.

The chain couples TRBV6-6 to TRBJ1-2, with unresolved D. V lost 6 bases and J lost 8, with 7 bases in between. From germline, CDR1 is MNHNY and CDR2 SVGAGI (reference sequence). This CDR3 contains 10 residues. The CDR3 protein is CASSHQGYTF. The CDR3 DNA sequence: TGTGCCAGCAGCCACCAGGGCTACACCTTC.

The chain uses TRBV2 and TRBJ1-2; TRBD1 aligns across 7 bases. CDR1 SNHLY and CDR2 FYNNEI come from the germline V gene. J was trimmed by 1 base and V by 6 bases; bases with no gene match: 5. CDR3 size: 14 residues. The DNA of the CDR3 is TGTGCCAGCAGGCTGGGACAGCTTAACTATGGCTACACCTTC. Protein product: CASRLGQLNYGYTF. Full variable domain (remainder filled in from reference TRBV2 and TRBJ1-2): EPEVTQTPSHQVTQMGQEVILRCVPISNHLYFYWYRQILGQKVEFLVSFYNNEISEKSEIFDDQFSVERPDGSNFTLKIRSTKLEDSAMYFCASRLGQLNYGYTFGSGTRLTVV.

This chain connects TRBV5-1 to TRBJ2-3; 10 positions agree with TRBD2. This CDR3 spans 15 amino acids. Germline trimming cut 3 bases from V and 5 bases from J; bases unmatched to any gene: 6. CDR1 is SGHRS, CDR2 YFSETQ, per germline. This CDR3 reads CASSSSSGRRDTQYF. DNA of the CDR3: TGCGCCAGCAGCTCCTCTAGCGGGAGAAGAGATACGCAGTATTTT.

This clone was picked up one time. The chain uses TRBV9 and TRBJ2-2; TRBD2 matches at 8 bases. CDR1 SGDLS and CDR2 YYNGEE come from the germline V gene. The V segment lost 4 bases and the J segment 4 bases; nucleotides outside the gene matches: 6. CDR3 size: 15 residues. The CDR3 DNA is TGTGCCAGCAGCCCAGCGGGAGCAAGCACCGGGGAGCTGTTTTTT. It specifies CASSPAGASTGELFF.

The rearrangement joins TRBV18 to TRBJ1-4; 7 bases align to TRBD1. Germline V gives CDR1 KGHSH, CDR2 LQKENI. CDR3 size: 13 residues. The ends lost 7 bases at V and 8 bases at J; junction bases unmatched: 7. The CDR3 spells CASFRLGGEKLFF. CDR3 in DNA: TGTGCCAGCTTCAGGCTAGGGGGCGAAAAACTGTTTTTT.

This clone was seen a few times. This chain uses TRBV7-8 with TRBJ1-1; possibly TRBD1 for D (6 bases). There are 13 residues in the CDR3. CDR1 SGHVS and CDR2 FQNEAQ come from the germline V gene. Trimming removed 6 bases at V and 3 bases at J, with 11 bases between. CDR3 nucleotides: TGTGCCAGCAGACGAGGGGGTTACACTGAAGCTTTCTTT. Its translation is CASRRGGYTEAFF.

This sequence joins TRBV6-6 and TRBJ1-3; 7 bases fit TRBD1. After removal of 7 bases from V and 0 bases from J, the junction contained 6 bases not matched to a gene. Germline CDR1 MNHNY, CDR2 SVGAGI (reference sequence). The CDR3 runs 15 residues. The CDR3 coding sequence is TGTGCCAGCACCTTTGGGGACAGCTCTGGAAACACCATATATTTT. This codes for CASTFGDSSGNTIYF.

For the CDR3, the DNA is TGCGCCAGCAGCCAAGACCGCGACTATGGCTACACCTTC. Translated: CASSQDRDYGYTF. The rearrangement joins TRBV4-1 to TRBJ1-2; D gene uncertain. Germline lookup yields CDR1 MGHRA and CDR2 YSYEKL. V lost 0 bases to trimming and J lost 3 bases, with 5 bases between them. This CDR3 spans 13 amino acids.

This clone turned up a few times. The chain joins TRBV6-1 to TRBJ2-7; TRBD2 might be the D (6 bases). Germline assignment: CDR1 MNHNS and CDR2 SASEGT. This CDR3 region has 16 residues. V lost 4 bases to trimming and J lost 4 bases, with 20 bases between them. The CDR3 reads CASSVTSTAYIYEQYF. The DNA for the CDR3 is TGTGCCAGCAGTGTGACTAGTACGGCTTATATTTACGAGCAGTACTTC.

The chain recombines TRBV5-1 with TRBJ1-1; TRBD1 agrees at 7 bases. This CDR3 is built from 15 residues. The germline V gene has CDR1 SGHRS and CDR2 YFSETQ. The V and J ends lost 1 base and 5 bases, in that order; junction bases with no gene match: 8. CDR3 in amino acids: CASSLSAGGRTEAFF. In DNA, the CDR3 is TGCGCCAGCAGCTTGTCGGCAGGGGGTAGAACTGAAGCTTTCTTT.

The chain carries TRBV28 and TRBJ2-7; 7 bases align to TRBD2. Germline trimming cut 4 bases from V and 3 bases from J; bases unmatched to any gene: 9. CDR1 is MDHEN and CDR2 is SYDVKM in the germline V gene. This CDR3 is built from 15 residues. The chain's CDR3 is CASSWESSGLYEQYF. CDR3 coding DNA: TGTGCCAGCAGTTGGGAGTCTAGCGGCCTCTACGAGCAGTACTTC.

CDR3 region: CASSIEVGLAGGPNEQYF. DNA of the CDR3: TGTGCCAGTAGTATTGAGGTGGGACTAGCGGGAGGGCCCAACGAGCAGTACTTC. The chain uses TRBV19 and TRBJ2-7, with TRBD2 identical over 16 bases. With V trimmed by 3 bases and J by 5 bases, 10 bases remained unmatched. Germline CDR1 and CDR2: LNHDA and SQIVND (reference sequence). This CDR3 contains 18 residues.

V usage is TRBV19 and J usage is TRBJ2-3, with D maybe TRBD1 (5 bases). This CDR3 is built from 14 residues. Germline V CDR1 and CDR2: LNHDA, SQIVND (reference sequence). V was shortened by 5 bases and J by 5 bases, with 14 bases between the two germline ends. The CDR3, as DNA: TGTGCCAGTAGTCAGTGGGGCCCCGGAGATACGCAGTATTTT. Protein sequence: CASSQWGPGDTQYF. Combining the CDR3 with reference TRBV19 and TRBJ2-3 gives the whole variable domain DGGITQSPKYLFRKEGQNVTLSCEQNLNHDAMYWYRQDPGQGLRLIYYSQIVNDFQKGDIAEGYSVSREKKESFPLTVTSAQKNPTAFYLCASSQWGPGDTQYFGPGTRLTVL.

V usage is TRBV5-1 and J usage is TRBJ2-1, with 10 bases aligning to TRBD2. Germline CDR1 SGHRS, CDR2 YFSETQ. The CDR3 covers 12 residues. Trimming removed 7 bases from V and 14 bases from J; junction bases left unmatched: 9. The CDR3 bases are TGCGCCAGCGGAAGCGGGGGGGCGACAGAGTTCTTC. Its protein product is CASGSGGATEFF.

V is TRBV9 and J is TRBJ1-2; D gene unclear. The CDR3 extends over 12 amino acids. V lost 3 bases and J lost 4, with 7 bases in between. CDR1 SGDLS and CDR2 YYNGEE come from the germline V gene. The CDR3 region is CASSAERYGYTF. DNA of the CDR3: TGTGCCAGCAGCGCCGAGCGCTATGGCTACACCTTC.

The chain carries TRBV5-4 and TRBJ2-7, with TRBD2 identical over 10 bases. Germline V gene data show CDR1 as SGHNT and CDR2 as YYREEE (reference sequence). V lost 4 bases to trimming and J lost 0 bases; unmatched junction nucleotides: 10. CDR3 length equals 17 residues. In DNA, the CDR3 is TGTGCCAGCAGCCCGGGAGCGGGAGGGAAGCGCTCCTACGAGCAGTACTTC. Translation gives CASSPGAGGKRSYEQYF.

V usage is TRBV29-1 and J usage is TRBJ1-1; 8 positions match TRBD1. CDR1 is SQVTM and CDR2 is ANQGSEA in the germline V gene. The CDR3 runs to 13 residues. With 5 bases clipped from V and 5 bases from J, the junction kept 7 bases outside the gene matches. Here the CDR3 reads CSVSTGGGTEAFF. CDR3 DNA: TGCAGCGTTAGTACAGGGGGAGGAACTGAAGCTTTCTTT.

The CDR3 spells CASSPRRTGENSPLHF. CDR3 nucleotide sequence: TGCGCCAGCAGCCCAAGAAGGACAGGGGAAAATTCACCCCTCCACTTT. The chain is built from TRBV5-1 and TRBJ1-6; 9 nucleotides line up with TRBD1. V shed 4 bases and J 7 bases; nucleotides not matched to a gene: 9. This CDR3 is built from 16 residues. Germline CDR1 and CDR2: SGHRS and YFSETQ.

The chain has TRBV5-4 and TRBJ2-5; TRBD1 matches at 10 bases. CDR1 and CDR2 from the germline V gene are SGHNT and YYREEE (reference sequence). V lost 4 bases and J lost 4; bases outside the gene matches: 7. There are 15 residues in the CDR3. The CDR3 is CASSPRQGAGETQYF. In DNA, the CDR3 is TGTGCCAGCAGCCCTAGACAGGGGGCCGGAGAGACCCAGTACTTC.

The V call is TRBV2, the J call TRBJ1-2; possibly TRBD1 for D (5 bases). CDR1 is SNHLY, CDR2 FYNNEI, per germline. There are 16 residues in the CDR3. Trimming left V 6 bases short and J 8 bases short, with 25 bases between. In nucleotides, the CDR3 is TGTGCCAGCAGCGCCCTCGCCTTCGGGGGTCAGGCGGGCTACACCTTC. Translation: CASSALAFGGQAGYTF.

The V call is TRBV30, the J call TRBJ2-5; possible D gene TRBD2, 5 bases. V lost 8 bases to trimming and J lost 3 bases, with 10 bases between them. The CDR3 loop spans 11 amino acids. Germline assignment: CDR1 GTSNPN and CDR2 SVGIG (reference sequence). Here the CDR3 reads CALAREETQYF. The CDR3 DNA follows: TGTGCCCTAGCACGGGAAGAGACCCAGTACTTC.

A single count supports this clone. V gene TRBV27 combines with J gene TRBJ2-6; D perhaps matches TRBD1 (5 bases). The CDR3 spans 17 residues. V was trimmed by 6 bases and J by 0 bases, leaving 15 bases between them. Germline CDR1 is MNHEY and CDR2 is SMNVEV (reference sequence). The DNA for the CDR3 is TGTGCCAGCAGAGGTCTGGGGCAACTCTCTGGGGCCAACGTCCTGACTTTC. Residues: CASRGLGQLSGANVLTF. Full variable domain (outside the CDR3, taken from reference TRBV27 and TRBJ2-6): EAQVTQNPRYLITVTGKKLTVTCSQNMNHEYMSWYRQDPGLGLRQIYYSMNVEVTDKGDVPEGYKVSRKEKRNFPLILESPSPNQTSLYFCASRGLGQLSGANVLTFGAGSRLTVL.

The V gene is TRBV28, the J gene TRBJ2-7; 7 positions match TRBD1. This CDR3 region has 14 residues. V lost 3 bases to trimming and J lost 9 bases; unmatched junction nucleotides: 11. Germline lookup yields CDR1 MDHEN and CDR2 SYDVKM. CDR3 in DNA: TGTGCCAGCAGTTTCGACAGGGTCATCCGTGGGCAGTACTTC. It translates to CASSFDRVIRGQYF.

V usage is TRBV19 and J usage is TRBJ1-1; D remains unclear. V lost 8 bases to trimming and J lost 6 bases, with 10 bases between them. Germline CDR1 and CDR2: LNHDA and SQIVND (reference sequence). The CDR3 loop spans 11 amino acids. CDR3 amino acids: CASSSFAEAFF. The CDR3 DNA follows: TGTGCCAGTTCTTCTTTCGCTGAAGCTTTCTTT. The whole variable domain, remainder taken from reference TRBV19 and TRBJ1-1, is DGGITQSPKYLFRKEGQNVTLSCEQNLNHDAMYWYRQDPGQGLRLIYYSQIVNDFQKGDIAEGYSVSREKKESFPLTVTSAQKNPTAFYLCASSSFAEAFFGQGTRLTVV.

The CDR3 nucleotides are TGTGCCAGCAGAGCGGCTGGTCAAGAGACCCAGTACTTC. This encodes CASRAAGQETQYF. The rearrangement uses TRBV28 and TRBJ2-5; TRBD2 is a possible D gene (5 bases). This CDR3 is built from 13 residues. V was shortened by 6 bases and J by 2 bases, with 10 bases between the two germline ends. Germline assignment: CDR1 MDHEN and CDR2 SYDVKM.

The V call is TRBV11-3, the J call TRBJ2-1; the match to TRBD2 covers 7 bases. The length of the CDR3 is 15 residues. Germline CDR1 and CDR2: SGHNT and YENEEA. With V trimmed by 1 base and J by 0 bases, 0 bases remained unmatched. In DNA, the CDR3 is TGTGCCAGCAGCTTAGCGGGAGGCTCCTACAATGAGCAGTTCTTC. It codes for CASSLAGGSYNEQFF.

This clone was seen ten or more times. The V call is TRBV10-3, the J call TRBJ2-7, with 8 bases matching TRBD1. Germline loops: CDR1 ENHRY, CDR2 SYGVKD. The CDR3 has 13 amino acids. With V trimmed by 10 bases and J by 2 bases, 7 bases remained unmatched. CDR3 residues: CATGQGITYEQYF. The CDR3 DNA reads TGTGCCACCGGACAGGGAATAACCTACGAGCAGTACTTC.

The gene calls are TRBV11-2 and TRBJ2-7; 8 nucleotides line up with TRBD1. The germline V gene has CDR1 SGHAT and CDR2 FQNNGV. Unmatched junction bases numbered 7, after V lost 5 bases and J lost 4 bases. The CDR3 totals 14 residues. The CDR3 sequence: CASSITGGRYEQYF. Here the CDR3 DNA reads TGTGCCAGCAGCATAACAGGGGGACGGTACGAGCAGTACTTC.